These T cell receptor beta chains were read from a single sample in a study of identical twins. In TCRdb, the 5' RACE reads were re-called with MiXCR into one record per CDR3 protein. The sample carries some 690,000 distinct CDR3 sequences, 20% to 25% recorded once. These data were likewise used in another study, on T cells expressing NK-cell markers.

The material sequenced was PBMCs. These receptors were obtained from a woman between 18 and 29 years old in good health. CDR3s include the opening cysteine and the closing phenylalanine or tryptophan. Fields, in order: D gene, J gene, V gene, clone size, CDR3 DNA, CDR3 protein. A D gene is named only where the DNA matches it firmly. Clone size is stated in some rows and not others, as once, few, many or a class when expanded.

D: -
J: TRBJ2-5
V: TRBV6-2/TRBV6-3
size: -
DNA: TGTGCCAGCAGTTACTCTGGGGACCAAGGAGAGACCCAGTACTTC
CDR3: CASSYSGDQGETQYF

D: TRBD2
J: TRBJ2-1
V: TRBV27
size: few
DNA: TGTGCCAGCATGTTGGGTAGCGGGAATTGGTATGAGCAGTTCTTC
CDR3: CASMLGSGNWYEQFF

D: TRBD2
J: TRBJ2-1
V: TRBV20-1
size: -
DNA: TGCAGTGCTAGAATAGCGGGGGGCGCAAATGAGCAGTTCTTC
CDR3: CSARIAGGANEQFF

D: TRBD1
J: TRBJ2-2
V: TRBV6-5
size: many
DNA: TGTGCCAGCAGTTACTCCCGGACAGGTCGTTCCGGGGAGCTGTTTTTT
CDR3: CASSYSRTGRSGELFF

D: -
J: TRBJ2-2
V: TRBV6-4
size: few
DNA: TGTGCCAGCAGTGACGGGTACACCGGGGAGCTGTTTTTT
CDR3: CASSDGYTGELFF

D: TRBD1
J: TRBJ2-7
V: TRBV27
size: -
DNA: TGTGCCACTTCCTTTGGGACAGGCGAGCAGTACTTC
CDR3: CATSFGTGEQYF

D: TRBD2
J: TRBJ2-3
V: TRBV10-3
size: -
DNA: TGTGCCATCAGTGAGACTAGCGGCACAGATACGCAGTATTTT
CDR3: CAISETSGTDTQYF

D: -
J: TRBJ1-1
V: TRBV18
size: many
DNA: TGTGCCAGCTCCAATAGTCGGACGGTGAACACTGAAGCTTTCTTT
CDR3: CASSNSRTVNTEAFF

D: -
J: TRBJ1-2
V: TRBV14
size: -
DNA: TGTGCCAGCAGCCAAGATCTCGGGGTCAGCGGCTACACCTTC
CDR3: CASSQDLGVSGYTF

D: -
J: TRBJ2-1
V: TRBV7-2
size: few
DNA: TGTGCCAGCAGCTTAGCACGAGTAAATGAGCAGTTCTTC
CDR3: CASSLARVNEQFF

D: -
J: TRBJ1-4
V: TRBV2
size: many
DNA: TGTGCCAGCAGTGGCGCGGATGGGCACGAAAAACTGTTTTTT
CDR3: CASSGADGHEKLFF

D: -
J: TRBJ2-7
V: TRBV10-3
size: few
DNA: TGTGCCATCAGTGACCAGATCTACGAGCAGTACTTC
CDR3: CAISDQIYEQYF

D: TRBD2
J: TRBJ2-6
V: TRBV5-1
size: -
DNA: TGCGCCAGCAGCTTTACCCAAACTAGCGACTCTGGGGCCAACGTCCTGACTTTC
CDR3: CASSFTQTSDSGANVLTF

D: TRBD1
J: TRBJ2-2
V: TRBV6-2/TRBV6-3
size: many
DNA: TGTGCCAGCAGTTTGGGACAGGCTACCGGGGAGCTGTTTTTT
CDR3: CASSLGQATGELFF

D: -
J: TRBJ2-6
V: TRBV12-3/TRBV12-4
size: -
DNA: TGTGCCAGCAGGACCAACTCTGGGGCCAACGTCCTGACTTTC
CDR3: CASRTNSGANVLTF

D: -
J: TRBJ2-7
V: TRBV2
size: -
DNA: TGTGCCAGCAGTGCTCGTCTAGGAAGCTACGAGCAGTACTTC
CDR3: CASSARLGSYEQYF

D: -
J: TRBJ2-7
V: TRBV6-5
size: -
DNA: TGTGCCAGCAGTTACGGAGGGGGGCGGGACGAGCAGTACTTC
CDR3: CASSYGGGRDEQYF

D: TRBD1
J: TRBJ2-7
V: TRBV5-1
size: many
DNA: TGCGCCAGCAGCTGGGACAGGGCTAACGAGCAGTACTTC
CDR3: CASSWDRANEQYF

D: -
J: TRBJ2-3
V: TRBV19
size: few
DNA: TGTGCCAGTAGTATTGTGGACCGCACAGATACGCAGTATTTT
CDR3: CASSIVDRTDTQYF